This TCR beta chain was documented in a study of molecular identifiers for immune sequencing clone quantification. The wider study: Sequencing covered four of five parts into which replicate RNA from approximately 20,000 or 100,000 naive CD8 cells was split. Study-wide findings and caveats: Detectable among around 1 million naive cells, according to reports, was Jurkat TCR RNA spiked in from one cell.

In preparing bulk TCR libraries, previously described methods and listed TCR primers were used. TCRdb re-derived calls from the PCR reads in MiXCR, one entry per CDR3 protein. The sample lists 600,000 to 650,000 distinct CDR3 sequences, about 20% occurring once. In its sample, this clonotype was seen a few times. Its antigen is undetermined. From around 18,000 to 910,000 sorted cells, naive CD8 libraries were generated with 10%, 30% or 50% RNA. Germline CDR1 reads SQVTM; CDR2 reads ANQGSEA. V lost 4 bases to trimming and J lost 0 bases, with 10 bases between them. The CDR3 consists of 13 residues. The source is a human donor in good health. Some libraries in this study had Jurkat cell RNA spiked in. This rearrangement joins TRBV29-1 to TRBJ2-7; D remains ambiguous. Sequences were obtained from naive CD8+ T cells from blood, with Jurkat cell RNA spiked in. Subset meaning: FACS-sorted CD8+CD4-CCR7+CD45RA+ naive T cells. This CDR3 is CSVVPPNSYEQYF. In DNA, the CDR3 is TGCAGCGTTGTTCCCCCCAACTCCTACGAGCAGTACTTC.